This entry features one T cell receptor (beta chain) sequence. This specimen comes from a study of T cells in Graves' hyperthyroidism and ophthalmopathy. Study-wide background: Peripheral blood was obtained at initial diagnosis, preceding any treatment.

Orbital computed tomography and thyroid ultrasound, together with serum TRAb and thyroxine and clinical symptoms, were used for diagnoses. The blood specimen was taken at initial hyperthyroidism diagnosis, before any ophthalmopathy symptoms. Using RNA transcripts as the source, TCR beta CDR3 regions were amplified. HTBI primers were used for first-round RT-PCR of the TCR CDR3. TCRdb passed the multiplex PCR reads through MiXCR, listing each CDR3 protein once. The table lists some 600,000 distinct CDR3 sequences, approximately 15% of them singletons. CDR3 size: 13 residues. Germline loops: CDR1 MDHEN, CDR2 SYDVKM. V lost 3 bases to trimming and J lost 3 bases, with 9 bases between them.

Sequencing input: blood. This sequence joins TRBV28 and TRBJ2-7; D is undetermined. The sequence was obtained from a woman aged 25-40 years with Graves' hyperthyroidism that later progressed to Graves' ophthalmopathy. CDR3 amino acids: CASSLGYYYEQYF. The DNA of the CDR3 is TGTGCCAGCAGTTTGGGTTATTACTACGAGCAGTACTTC.